The 25 T cell receptor beta chains presented below share a single source sample, sequenced in a study of blood T cell repertoires in COVID-19. Clones were sequenced by immunoSEQ multiplex PCR, and TCRdb holds only the in-frame ones, with some missing. This sample yields over 50,000 clones, of which over 80% are seen a single time; roughly 5.5% belongs to the top ten. The source material was peripheral blood. The receptors here all came from a man aged 65-85 years with acute or convalescent COVID-19.

This clone occurred once. V gene TRBV19 combines with J gene TRBJ2-3; 9 nucleotides align to TRBD1. Germline lookup yields CDR1 LNHDA and CDR2 SQIVND (reference sequence). This CDR3 spans 15 amino acids. V dropped 2 bases and J dropped 3; count of bases not matched to a gene: 3. The CDR3 loop reads CASSIRGQGTDTQYF. The CDR3, as DNA: TGTGCCAGTAGTATAAGAGGACAGGGGACAGATACGCAGTATTTT.

The chain is built from TRBV6-5 and TRBJ1-2; 7 nucleotides line up with TRBD1. With V trimmed by 6 bases and J by 3 bases, 7 bases remained unmatched. The CDR3 sequence is 14 residues long. Per the germline V gene, CDR1 is MNHEY and CDR2 is SVGAGI. The DNA of the CDR3 is TGTGCCAGCAGCCGGGACAGTCGGTACTATGGCTACACCTTC. Its translation: CASSRDSRYYGYTF.

The rearrangement links TRBV12-5 to TRBJ2-2; D remains ambiguous. Germline V gives CDR1 LGHNT, CDR2 FRNRAP. The CDR3 length is 12 residues. The germline V and J ends were trimmed by 5 bases and 3 bases, with 4 bases remaining between them. CDR3 residues: CASGRDTGELFF. The CDR3 region has the DNA TGTGCTAGTGGTCGAGACACCGGGGAGCTGTTTTTT.

This chain joins TRBV6-5 and TRBJ1-1; D is unclear. The germline gives CDR1 MNHEY, CDR2 SVGAGI. Trimming removed 3 bases at V and 5 bases at J, with 13 bases between. The CDR3 is made up of 14 amino acids. CDR3 nucleotide sequence: TGTGCCAGCAGTTATAACGACCGGGGAACTGAAGCTTTCTTT. It specifies CASSYNDRGTEAFF.

The genes are TRBV9 and TRBJ2-7, with 10 bases identical to TRBD2. Germline CDR1 SGDLS, CDR2 YYNGEE. This CDR3 contains 15 residues. V lost 6 bases to trimming and J lost 5 bases; unmatched junction nucleotides: 11. CDR3 DNA sequence: TGTGCCAGCAACGCTAGGGGGCTAGCGGGGGACGAGCAGTACTTC. Its protein is CASNARGLAGDEQYF.

The rearrangement links TRBV18 to TRBJ1-5; 9 bases align to TRBD1. The junction had 6 bases not matched to a gene; V was cut back by 5 bases and J by 1 base. This CDR3 region has 16 residues. Germline V gene data show CDR1 as KGHSH and CDR2 as LQKENI. CDR3: CASSALGQGSNQPQHF. CDR3 DNA: TGTGCCAGCTCAGCATTGGGACAGGGAAGCAATCAGCCCCAGCATTTT.

This sequence joins TRBV5-1 and TRBJ2-1; the D is unclear. Per the germline V gene, CDR1 is SGHRS and CDR2 is YFSETQ. The CDR3 covers 13 residues. Between the trimmed V and J ends, which lost 1 base and 7 bases, there was a span of 9 bases. CDR3: CASSLMGWNEQFF. In nucleotides, the CDR3 is TGCGCCAGCAGCTTGATGGGCTGGAATGAGCAGTTCTTC.

The gene calls are TRBV5-4 and TRBJ2-1, with D possibly TRBD1 on 6 matching bases. CDR3 size: 14 residues. V lost 0 bases and J lost 9, with 13 bases in between. CDR1 and CDR2 (germline): SGHNT, YYREEE (reference sequence). In DNA form, the CDR3 reads TGTGCCAGCAGCTTGGAACAGGGCAGGGGTGAGCAGTTCTTC. Its protein product is CASSLEQGRGEQFF. Full variable domain (remainder filled in from reference TRBV5-4 and TRBJ2-1): ETGVTQSPTHLIKTRGQQVTLRCSSQSGHNTVSWYQQALGQGPQFIFQYYREEENGRGNFPPRFSGLQFPNYSSELNVNALELDDSALYLCASSLEQGRGEQFFGPGTRLTVL.

V and J are TRBV7-3 and TRBJ2-2, with D maybe TRBD1 (6 bases). Germline V gene lookup returns CDR1 SGHTA and CDR2 FQGTGA. V dropped 4 bases and J dropped 4 bases, with 10 bases sitting between them. There are 14 residues in the CDR3. CDR3 loop: CASSSNRATGELFF. In nucleotides, the CDR3 is TGTGCCAGCAGCTCTAACAGGGCCACCGGGGAGCTGTTTTTT.

The gene calls are TRBV2 and TRBJ1-4, with D uncertain. Germline V gene data show CDR1 as SNHLY and CDR2 as FYNNEI. The germline V and J ends were trimmed by 3 bases and 7 bases, with 12 bases remaining between them. The CDR3 length is 14 residues. The CDR3 loop is CASSEFFDSEKLFF. DNA of the CDR3: TGTGCCAGCAGTGAGTTTTTCGATAGTGAAAAACTGTTTTTT.

This clone has just one count. The chain's CDR3 is CASSESTRRGQARPNYGYTF. In DNA, the CDR3 is TGCGCCAGCAGTGAGTCGACTCGGAGGGGACAGGCTCGGCCTAACTATGGCTACACCTTC. The chain has TRBV10-2 and TRBJ1-2, with TRBD1 matching 8 bases. V shed 0 bases and J 0 bases; nucleotides not matched to a gene: 15. Germline V CDR1 and CDR2: WSHSY, SAAADI. This CDR3 is 20 amino acids long.

This chain links TRBV5-4 with TRBJ2-3; 10 bases match TRBD2. Germline lookup yields CDR1 SGHNT and CDR2 YYREEE (reference sequence). The CDR3 runs to 16 residues. The V segment lost 4 bases and the J segment 0 bases; nucleotides outside the gene matches: 5. The CDR3 protein is CASSHPSGGSTDTQYF. The CDR3 DNA reads as TGTGCCAGCAGCCACCCTAGCGGGGGAAGCACAGATACGCAGTATTTT.

The chain has TRBV12-3 or TRBV12-4 and TRBJ2-5, with a possible D match to TRBD2 (5 bases). The CDR3 extends over 13 amino acids. Deletions cut 6 bases from V and 0 bases from J, with 8 bases between. The CDR3 region has the DNA TGTGCCAGCAGCTCGGACTACCAAGAGACCCAGTACTTC. As protein: CASSSDYQETQYF.

The chain combines TRBV9 with TRBJ2-3; 8 nucleotides align to TRBD2. The J segment lost 4 bases and the V segment lost 4 bases, leaving 14 bases of the junction unmatched. The germline V gene has CDR1 SGDLS and CDR2 YYNGEE. The CDR3 runs to 17 residues. CDR3 nucleotide sequence: TGTGCCAGCAGCCGAAGGGTGGGTAGCGGGGCAGCAGATACGCAGTATTTT. It is translated as CASSRRVGSGAADTQYF. The variable domain in full, completed from reference TRBV9 and TRBJ2-3, reads DSGVTQTPKHLITATGQRVTLRCSPRSGDLSVYWYQQSLDQGLQFLIQYYNGEERAKGNILERFSAQQFPDLHSELNLSSLELGDSALYFCASSRRVGSGAADTQYFGPGTRLTVL.

The CDR3 DNA reads TGTGCCAGCTCAGAGGGACAGAATCAGCCCCAGCATTTT. This sequence encodes CASSEGQNQPQHF. The rearrangement joins TRBV18 to TRBJ1-5, with 7 bases aligning to TRBD1. The V segment lost 5 bases and the J segment 4 bases; nucleotides outside the gene matches: 2. This CDR3 comprises 13 residues. CDR1 KGHSH and CDR2 LQKENI come from the germline V gene.

This clone appeared once. J is TRBJ1-1 and V is TRBV6-5, with D perhaps matching TRBD1 (6 bases). CDR3 size: 15 residues. Deletions cut 10 bases from V and 1 base from J, with 19 bases between. Germline CDR1 is MNHEY and CDR2 is SVGAGI. The CDR3 protein is CATLEQGRGNTEAFF. CDR3 nucleotides: TGTGCCACACTAGAACAGGGACGGGGGAACACTGAAGCTTTCTTT.

The chain employs TRBV28 and TRBJ2-7; TRBD2 aligns across 7 bases. V trimming: 5 bases; J trimming: 6 bases; junction bases outside the gene matches: 7. The CDR3 sequence is 13 residues long. The germline CDR1 and CDR2 sequences are MDHEN and SYDVKM. This CDR3 reads CASSPGTTPEQYF. CDR3 nucleotide sequence: TGTGCCAGCAGTCCCGGGACTACCCCCGAGCAGTACTTC.

V is TRBV25-1 and J is TRBJ1-4, with a tentative D call TRBD1 (5 bases). CDR3 size: 15 residues. Germline loops: CDR1 MGHDK, CDR2 SYGVNS. V was cut by 5 bases and J by 3 bases, with 13 bases left in between. CDR3 sequence reads: CASSLPGGANEKLFF. CDR3 nucleotides: TGTGCCAGCAGTCTCCCGGGGGGAGCTAATGAAAAACTGTTTTTT. Combining the CDR3 with reference TRBV25-1 and TRBJ1-4 gives the whole variable domain EADIYQTPRYLVIGTGKKITLECSQTMGHDKMYWYQQDPGMELHLIHYSYGVNSTEKGDLSSESTVSRIRTEHFPLTLESARPSHTSQYLCASSLPGGANEKLFFGSGTQLSVL.

The rearrangement links TRBV19 to TRBJ1-2; 7 bases fit TRBD1. CDR1 LNHDA and CDR2 SQIVND come from the germline V gene (reference sequence). This CDR3 is built from 14 residues. With V trimmed by 8 bases and J by 5 bases, 11 bases remained unmatched. The DNA of the CDR3 is TGTGCCAGTCTGGAACGGGACAGAAATTATGGCTACACCTTC. Protein: CASLERDRNYGYTF.

CDR3 region: CASSQEMAGTGNGYTF. For the CDR3, the DNA is TGCGCCAGCAGCCAAGAGATGGCAGGGACAGGGAATGGCTACACCTTC. The chain links TRBV4-1 to TRBJ1-2; 9 bases agree with TRBD1. From germline, CDR1 is MGHRA and CDR2 YSYEKL. The CDR3 consists of 16 residues. V lost 0 bases and J lost 6; bases outside the gene matches: 8.

The chain couples TRBV5-1 to TRBJ1-6, with D perhaps TRBD1 (6 bases). This CDR3 comprises 16 residues. V shed 4 bases and J shed 1 base, with 12 bases lying between them. Germline lookup yields CDR1 SGHRS and CDR2 YFSETQ. The CDR3 DNA follows: TGCGCCAGCAGCCGAGGGGGGGCGTCCTATAATTCACCCCTCCACTTT. As protein: CASSRGGASYNSPLHF.

The CDR3 sequence: CASRLTAYEQYF. In DNA, the CDR3 is TGTGCCAGCAGACTGACAGCCTACGAGCAGTACTTC. The rearrangement joins TRBV5-5 to TRBJ2-7; D may be TRBD1 (5 bases). Germline V lookup: CDR1 SGHKS, CDR2 YYEKEE (reference sequence). The CDR3 runs 12 residues. Trimming stripped 5 bases from V and 2 bases from J, with 8 bases between.

This clone has a handful of counts. This chain connects TRBV5-1 to TRBJ2-5, with 10 nucleotides matching TRBD1. This CDR3 has 15 amino acids. The trim removed 4 bases at V and 5 bases at J, leaving 8 bases unmatched. CDR1 is SGHRS and CDR2 is YFSETQ in the germline V gene. The CDR3 spells CASSPTGTGEETQYF. CDR3 in DNA: TGCGCCAGCAGCCCAACCGGGACAGGGGAGGAGACCCAGTACTTC.

The chain uses TRBV3-1 (or the pseudogene TRBV3-2) and TRBJ2-5; TRBD1 matches 11 bases. CDR3 length equals 14 residues. J gave up 4 bases and V 8 bases, and 6 bases lay outside the gene matches. The germline CDR1 and CDR2 sequences are LGHDT and YNNKEL (reference sequence). This CDR3 is CASADRGRGETQYF. In DNA form, the CDR3 reads TGTGCCAGCGCGGACAGGGGGCGCGGAGAGACCCAGTACTTC.

J is TRBJ2-2 and V is TRBV5-1, with 10 positions matching TRBD1. The germline gives CDR1 SGHRS, CDR2 YFSETQ. The CDR3 runs 17 residues. Unmatched junction bases numbered 3, after V lost 0 bases and J lost 1 base. CDR3 nucleotides: TGCGCCAGCAGCTTGGGGGACAGGGGAAGGAACACCGGGGAGCTGTTTTTT. This translates into CASSLGDRGRNTGELFF.